Included here is one T cell receptor beta chain sequence, with context. Germline lookup yields CDR1 SGHRS and CDR2 YFSETQ. The CDR3 totals 15 residues. V shed 0 bases and J shed 0 bases, with 8 bases lying between them. This sample was taken from a study of technical replicates of blood from several donors. Sequencing was performed with immunoSEQ multiplex PCR; in TCRdb, only in-frame clones are kept and a portion is missing. The table shows about 93,000 clones, with approximately 95% occurring only once. The V call is TRBV5-1, the J call TRBJ2-3, with D possibly TRBD2 on 5 matching bases. This sequence originates from a human donor in good health. The sample taken for sequencing was T cells isolated from PBMCs. The DNA for the CDR3 is TGCGCCAGCAGCTTGGTCGGCGGGAGCACAGATACGCAGTATTTT. Encoded protein: CASSLVGGSTDTQYF.